The 23 T cell receptor beta chains listed next were all sequenced from one sample in a study of shared clonotypes between healthy human individuals. Some clones are missing from TCRdb's copy, which holds only in-frame ones; the method was immunoSEQ multiplex PCR. Found here are approximately 2.4 million clones, around 95% of them singletons; the top ten hold approximately 0.13%. Sequenced material: naive CD4+ T cells sorted from blood. Documented subset: CD45RA+ positively selected. These receptors all come from a man aged 18 to 30 in good health.

The rearrangement uses TRBV5-4 and TRBJ1-4; 9 nucleotides line up with TRBD1. The CDR3 extends over 16 amino acids. V shed 0 bases and J 5 bases; nucleotides not matched to a gene: 5. From germline, CDR1 is SGHNT and CDR2 YYREEE (reference sequence). CDR3 DNA: TGTGCCAGCAGCTTGGGCGGGACAGGGATCAATGAAAAACTGTTTTTT. Translation gives CASSLGGTGINEKLFF.

This chain uses TRBV11-2 with TRBJ2-1; 7 nucleotides align to TRBD2. The trim removed 1 base at V and 0 bases at J, leaving 9 bases unmatched. Germline V gives CDR1 SGHAT, CDR2 FQNNGV. The CDR3 is 18 residues long. The CDR3 here is CASSLVARLADSYNEQFF. CDR3 in DNA: TGTGCCAGCAGCTTAGTAGCCCGTCTAGCGGACTCCTACAATGAGCAGTTCTTC.

The chain joins TRBV5-1 to TRBJ1-6, with 9 bases lining up with TRBD1. The germline V gene has CDR1 SGHRS and CDR2 YFSETQ. The CDR3 contains 15 residues. After removal of 0 bases from V and 9 bases from J, the junction contained 4 bases not matched to a gene. The CDR3 loop reads CASSLEGTGSSPLHF. In DNA, the CDR3 is TGCGCCAGCAGCTTGGAGGGGACAGGGAGTTCACCCCTCCACTTT.

The gene calls are TRBV2 and TRBJ2-3; 8 nucleotides align to TRBD2. Germline-derived CDR1 and CDR2 are SNHLY and FYNNEI. This CDR3 spans 15 amino acids. The ends lost 6 bases at V and 2 bases at J; junction bases unmatched: 7. The CDR3, as DNA: TGTGCCAGCAGCAAAATAGCGGGACCCACAGATACGCAGTATTTT. Translating it yields CASSKIAGPTDTQYF.

The rearrangement links TRBV5-4 to TRBJ1-4; D not certain. The V gene's germline CDR1 is SGHNT and CDR2 YYREEE (reference sequence). V lost 4 bases, J lost 2 bases, and 6 bases lay in between. This CDR3 spans 13 amino acids. The CDR3, as DNA: TGTGCCAGCAGCGGAATGACTAATGAAAAACTGTTTTTT. This gives the protein CASSGMTNEKLFF.

The chain is built from TRBV27 and TRBJ2-6, with D possibly TRBD2 on 5 matching bases. The ends were cut back, 4 bases at V and 0 bases at J, with 7 bases in the middle. The germline V gene has CDR1 MNHEY and CDR2 SMNVEV (reference sequence). CDR3 length: 15 residues. Here the CDR3 DNA reads TGTGCCAGCAGTTCGCGGGCCTCTGGGGCCAACGTCCTGACTTTC. Protein product: CASSSRASGANVLTF.

This clone was picked up a small number of times. The V call is TRBV9, the J call TRBJ1-1; a weak D match, TRBD1 (6 bases). The germline gives CDR1 SGDLS, CDR2 YYNGEE. V lost 4 bases and J 0 bases, leaving 10 bases between the germline ends. The CDR3 sequence is 14 residues long. The CDR3 DNA follows: TGTGCCAGCAGCAAGGACAGCTTGAACACTGAAGCTTTCTTT. This encodes CASSKDSLNTEAFF. Full variable domain (missing parts from reference TRBV9 and TRBJ1-1): DSGVTQTPKHLITATGQRVTLRCSPRSGDLSVYWYQQSLDQGLQFLIQYYNGEERAKGNILERFSAQQFPDLHSELNLSSLELGDSALYFCASSKDSLNTEAFFGQGTRLTVV.

This clone showed up just once. In DNA, the CDR3 is TGTGCCTGGAGTAGCCTCCGTCGGACAGGGATCACTGAAGCTTTCTTT. Its translation: CAWSSLRRTGITEAFF. The rearrangement links TRBV30 to TRBJ1-1, with 8 bases lining up with TRBD1. The V gene end was trimmed by 2 bases and the J gene end by 4 bases; junction bases not matched to a gene: 12. The germline gives CDR1 GTSNPN, CDR2 SVGIG (reference sequence). The CDR3 loop spans 16 amino acids. Based on the CDR3 plus reference TRBV30 and TRBJ1-1, the full variable domain is SQTIHQWPATLVQPVGSPLSLECTVEGTSNPNLYWYRQAAGRGLQLLFYSVGIGQISSEVPQNLSASRPQDRQFILSSKKLLLSDSGFYLCAWSSLRRTGITEAFFGQGTRLTVV.

V gene TRBV7-8 combines with J gene TRBJ2-3; D remains ambiguous. Trimming pared 1 base from V and 7 bases from J, leaving 6 bases between. The CDR3 sequence is 12 residues long. In germline, CDR1 is SGHVS, CDR2 FQNEAQ. CDR3 sequence reads: CASSLVANTQYF. In DNA, the CDR3 is TGTGCCAGCAGCTTAGTGGCGAATACGCAGTATTTT.

This clone has only one observation. The V and J genes are TRBV10-3 and TRBJ1-1; D might be TRBD1 (5 bases). This CDR3 is built from 12 residues. The germline CDR1 and CDR2 sequences are ENHRY and SYGVKD. V was pared by 4 bases and J by 11 bases, with 14 bases between. CDR3 sequence reads: CAISGPGTEAFF. The CDR3 DNA follows: TGTGCCATCAGTGGGCCCGGGACGGAGGCTTTCTTT.

J is TRBJ2-1 and V is TRBV5-1; D ambiguous. Germline lookup yields CDR1 SGHRS and CDR2 YFSETQ. Trimming took off 1 base at V and 8 bases at J, with 13 bases between the two ends. The CDR3 totals 14 residues. CDR3 amino acids: CASSLLVAADEQFF. CDR3 coding DNA: TGCGCCAGCAGCTTGTTAGTCGCGGCCGATGAGCAGTTCTTC.

This clone appeared a single time. The J gene is TRBJ2-3, the V gene TRBV5-1; D is perhaps TRBD1 (9 bases). The CDR3 is made up of 15 amino acids. V lost 0 bases and J lost 8, with 16 bases in between. Per germline, CDR1 SGHRS and CDR2 YFSETQ. The CDR3 sequence: CASSLAGRGQGTQYF. CDR3 nucleotide sequence: TGCGCCAGCAGCTTGGCCGGGAGGGGACAGGGTACGCAGTATTTT.

The J gene is TRBJ2-7, the V gene TRBV27; TRBD1 aligns across 8 bases. The CDR3 is 15 amino acids. Germline trimming cut 5 bases from V and 2 bases from J; bases unmatched to any gene: 8. CDR1 is MNHEY, CDR2 SMNVEV, per germline (reference sequence). CDR3 sequence: CASSPGQGLAYEQYF. CDR3 nucleotide sequence: TGTGCCAGCAGTCCTGGACAGGGTTTAGCCTACGAGCAGTACTTC.

Only one count was recorded for this clone. This chain uses TRBV6-1 with TRBJ2-1; D might be TRBD1 (5 bases). V was clipped by 8 bases and J by 1 base, with 12 bases between them. The CDR3 contains 14 residues. Looked up from germline, CDR1 is MNHNS and CDR2 is SASEGT. The CDR3 here is CASRSQGSYNEQFF. The CDR3 region has the DNA TGTGCCAGCCGTTCCCAGGGATCCTACAATGAGCAGTTCTTC.

The chain has TRBV30 and TRBJ1-4; 8 bases are shared with TRBD1. CDR1 is GTSNPN and CDR2 is SVGIG in the germline V gene (reference sequence). This CDR3 has 14 residues. V trimming: 2 bases; J trimming: 8 bases; junction bases outside the gene matches: 7. CDR3 loop: CAWSKDRVREKLFF. DNA of the CDR3: TGTGCCTGGAGTAAGGACAGGGTTAGGGAAAAACTGTTTTTT.

The rearrangement links TRBV30 to TRBJ1-3, with 11 bases aligning to TRBD1. Germline trimming cut 2 bases from V and 3 bases from J; bases unmatched to any gene: 9. This CDR3 comprises 17 residues. The germline CDR1 and CDR2 sequences are GTSNPN and SVGIG (reference sequence). The CDR3 DNA sequence: TGTGCCTGGAGTACGGGGGACAGGGGGACATGTGGAAACACCATATATTTT. Protein: CAWSTGDRGTCGNTIYF.

Notes on this clone: The same CDR3 is also encoded by other DNA sequences in this sample. The genes are TRBV5-1 and TRBJ2-2, with D maybe TRBD2 (5 bases). The germline V gene has CDR1 SGHRS and CDR2 YFSETQ. V lost 0 bases and J 1 base, leaving 7 bases between the germline ends. CDR3 size: 15 residues. This CDR3 reads CASSLEAGNTGELFF. The CDR3 DNA follows: TGCGCCAGCAGCTTGGAGGCGGGGAACACCGGGGAGCTGTTTTTT. Combining the CDR3 with reference TRBV5-1 and TRBJ2-2 gives the whole variable domain KAGVTQTPRYLIKTRGQQVTLSCSPISGHRSVSWYQQTPGQGLQFLFEYFSETQRNKGNFPGRFSGRQFSNSRSEMNVSTLELGDSALYLCASSLEAGNTGELFFGEGSRLTVL.

This clone appeared a single time. The sample contains more than one DNA sequence encoding this CDR3. The rearrangement links TRBV5-1 to TRBJ2-3; 10 nucleotides agree with TRBD2. The J segment lost 4 bases and the V segment lost 0 bases, leaving 2 bases of the junction unmatched. Germline values: CDR1 SGHRS, CDR2 YFSETQ. This CDR3 has 15 amino acids. CDR3 sequence: CASSLELAGADTQYF. In nucleotides, the CDR3 is TGCGCCAGCAGCTTGGAGCTAGCGGGAGCAGATACGCAGTATTTT.

In its sample, this clone was seen once. The chain joins TRBV5-6 to TRBJ2-5; 14 nucleotides agree with TRBD2. V lost 5 bases, J lost 10 bases, and 10 bases stayed unmatched. Germline CDR1 reads SGHDT; CDR2 reads YYEEEE. The CDR3 extends over 15 amino acids. The CDR3 is CASSTGGTSGSGQYF. The CDR3 region has the DNA TGTGCCAGCAGTACGGGCGGGACTAGCGGGAGCGGCCAGTACTTC.

The J gene is TRBJ2-4, the V gene TRBV5-1; 9 nucleotides align to TRBD1. CDR3 size: 15 residues. Germline V gene data show CDR1 as SGHRS and CDR2 as YFSETQ. V gave up 3 bases and J gave up 6 bases; unmatched junction bases: 7. CDR3 residues: CASSWAGTGRNIQYF. The CDR3 DNA reads as TGCGCCAGCAGCTGGGCCGGGACAGGGCGAAACATTCAGTACTTC.

This chain uses TRBV30 with TRBJ2-2; D is uncertain. The CDR3 runs to 13 residues. The germline V gene has CDR1 GTSNPN and CDR2 SVGIG (reference sequence). Trimming left V 5 bases short and J 5 bases short, with 12 bases between. The CDR3 bases are TGTGCCTGGTCAAGGTCGTTTACCGGGGAGCTGTTTTTT. Its translation is CAWSRSFTGELFF.

V gene TRBV5-4 combines with J gene TRBJ2-3; 8 bases line up with TRBD2. This CDR3 is built from 16 residues. Trimming removed 0 bases from V and 1 base from J; junction bases left unmatched: 4. Germline V gives CDR1 SGHNT, CDR2 YYREEE (reference sequence). The CDR3 region is CASSLAGGRGTDTQYF. Written as DNA, the CDR3 is TGTGCCAGCAGCTTGGCGGGAGGGCGAGGCACAGATACGCAGTATTTT.

This chain uses TRBV6-5 with TRBJ2-7; 10 bases line up with TRBD2. CDR3 length: 14 residues. Germline CDR1 is MNHEY and CDR2 is SVGAGI. V lost 6 bases, J lost 4 bases, and 6 bases stayed unmatched. In DNA, the CDR3 is TGTGCCAGCAGCACACTAGCGGGAAAGTACGAGCAGTACTTC. It yields the protein CASSTLAGKYEQYF.